The clone carrying this TCR beta chain was detected a few times. The target antigen is unknown. Libraries of TCR beta came from quantitative 5'-RACE with molecular barcodes. TCRdb redid the calling of the 5' RACE reads with MiXCR, one entry per CDR3 protein. The table lists 100,000 to 150,000 distinct CDR3 sequences, approximately 10% of them singletons. This sample is drawn from a study of CD8 T cells in ankylosing spondylitis. Whole-study results and caveats: Reports say disease-linked clones showed up significantly more in matched ankylosing spondylitis synovial fluid. A TCR beta motif made of fewer than ten highly homologous variants seemed typical of ankylosing spondylitis blood.

Trimming left V 6 bases short and J 1 base short, with 14 bases between. CDR3 size: 15 residues. Specimen: blood, either unsorted or a sorted T cell fraction (not recorded which). This chain joins TRBV12-3 or TRBV12-4 and TRBJ2-3; the D gene is possibly TRBD2 (5 bases). The clonotype originates from a female donor with ankylosing spondylitis or in good health (not recorded which). CDR3: CASSARDPRTDTQYF. The CDR3 bases are TGTGCCAGCAGCGCCCGGGATCCCCGCACAGATACGCAGTATTTT.